This section outlines one T cell receptor (beta chain) sequence together with its context. The antigen is unknown. Sequenced by immunoSEQ multiplex PCR; TCRdb stores in-frame clones only, minus some. Found here are about 70,000 clones, approximately 80% of them singletons; the top ten hold around 0.72%. Sorting of unstimulated PBMCs yielded separate CD3+CD4+ and CD3+CD8+ fractions. These data are taken from a study of T cell clones after liver transplantation. Looking at the study overall: Three of the eight recipients were HCV-positive; the rest had non-autoimmune, non-viral transplant indications.

The CDR3 length is 13 residues. CDR1 is SEHNR, CDR2 FQNEAQ, per germline (reference sequence). V was clipped by 5 bases and J by 4 bases, with 11 bases between them. Findings of the study overall: Graft donor-reactive T cells possibly entered the graft instead of undergoing deletion.

The J gene is TRBJ1-2, the V gene TRBV7-9, with D perhaps TRBD1 (6 bases). The source is a human patient who received a liver transplant. Some of these T cells may belong to the graft donor. This sample comprised CD4+ T cells from blood, obtained 12 months after liver transplant. This CDR3 is CASSPDRPYGYTF. The DNA of the CDR3 is TGTGCCAGCAGCCCGGACAGACCCTATGGCTACACCTTC.